This TCR beta chain came from a study of blood T cell repertoires in COVID-19. For the study at large: Acute and convalescent COVID-19 specimens originated in the United States, Italy and Spain. The analysed material was cDNA or gDNA that came from T cells, B-cell-depleted T cells, or PBMCs.

The CDR3 totals 13 residues. The germline V gene encodes CDR1 SGHTA and CDR2 FQGNSA. V was cut by 2 bases and J by 6 bases, with 9 bases left in between. As originally analysed: Estimates of nucleated cell counts were drawn from the amplification of reference gene primers. TCRdb keeps only in-frame clones here, not all; method: immunoSEQ multiplex PCR. V, J and clone size are those of that table, while D and trimming were read from the DNA. The table includes 200,000 to 250,000 clones, around 88% detected once. Sequencing was performed on peripheral blood. This TCR was recovered from a man younger than 35 with active or convalescent COVID-19. The chain carries TRBV7-2 and TRBJ2-3; D perhaps matches TRBD1 (6 bases). DNA for the CDR3: TGTGCCAGCAGCTTATCAGGGGCGGATACGCAGTATTTT. This codes for CASSLSGADTQYF.